These T cell receptor beta chains were read from a single sample in a study of shared clonotypes between healthy human individuals. Clones were sequenced by immunoSEQ multiplex PCR, and TCRdb holds only the in-frame ones, with some missing. The table records nearly 1,000,000 clones, over 60% of them present only once. Sequences were obtained from memory CD4+ T cells sorted from blood. These receptors were obtained from a man between 18 and 35 years old in good health. Both conserved end residues are part of each CDR3. The D gene is left open where the match is weak. Not every row has a clone size; where given, it reads once, few, many or a size class.

d_gene: .; len: 14; v_gene: TRBV7-2; j_gene: TRBJ1-1; abundance: .; CDR3nt: TGTGCCAGCAGCTTAGCGAACCTGAACACTGAAGCTTTCTTT; CDR3aa: CASSLANLNTEAFF
d_gene: .; len: 13; v_gene: TRBV11-2; j_gene: TRBJ1-1; abundance: .; CDR3nt: TGTGCCAGCAGCGCAGGAGTGAACACTGAAGCTTTCTTT; CDR3aa: CASSAGVNTEAFF
d_gene: .; len: 15; v_gene: TRBV30; j_gene: TRBJ1-5; abundance: .; CDR3nt: TGTGCCTGGTCGACAGTGACTTATAGCAATCAGCCCCAGCATTTT; CDR3aa: CAWSTVTYSNQPQHF
d_gene: .; len: 13; v_gene: TRBV7-9; j_gene: TRBJ2-6; abundance: .; CDR3nt: TGTGCCAGCAGCTTATTTGGGGCCAACGTCCTGACTTTC; CDR3aa: CASSLFGANVLTF
d_gene: .; len: 14; v_gene: TRBV19; j_gene: TRBJ1-6; abundance: .; CDR3nt: TGTGCCAGTAGTAAGGTCGGCAGCTTATCACCCCTCCACTTT; CDR3aa: CASSKVGSLSPLHF
d_gene: TRBD1; len: 15; v_gene: TRBV4-3; j_gene: TRBJ2-7; abundance: .; CDR3nt: TGCGCCAGCAGCCCTCGGACAGGGGACTCCTACGAGCAGTACTTC; CDR3aa: CASSPRTGDSYEQYF
d_gene: .; len: 14; v_gene: TRBV18; j_gene: TRBJ1-1; abundance: .; CDR3nt: TGTGCCAGCTCATGGGAAAGGGTAAACACTGAAGCTTTCTTT; CDR3aa: CASSWERVNTEAFF
d_gene: TRBD1; len: 14; v_gene: TRBV7-9; j_gene: TRBJ2-3; abundance: few; CDR3nt: TGTGCCAGCCAAGGGGGCCAATTCACAGATACGCAGTATTTT; CDR3aa: CASQGGQFTDTQYF
d_gene: .; len: 13; v_gene: TRBV2; j_gene: TRBJ2-2; abundance: .; CDR3nt: TGTGCCAGCAGAGAGGCCAAGACCGGGGAGCTGTTTTTT; CDR3aa: CASREAKTGELFF
d_gene: TRBD2; len: 17; v_gene: TRBV9; j_gene: TRBJ2-2; abundance: .; CDR3nt: TGTGCCAGCAGCGTCGCCGGGACTAGCTGGAACACCGGGGAGCTGTTTTTT; CDR3aa: CASSVAGTSWNTGELFF
d_gene: TRBD1; len: 16; v_gene: TRBV5-1; j_gene: TRBJ2-7; abundance: .; CDR3nt: TGCGCCAGCCAGGAGGACAGGGTGGTTTGTTCCTACGAGCAGTACTTC; CDR3aa: CASQEDRVVCSYEQYF
d_gene: TRBD1; len: 17; v_gene: TRBV9; j_gene: TRBJ2-6; abundance: .; CDR3nt: TGTGCCAGCAGCGTGGGGACAGGGGTCCCTGGGGCCAACGTCCTGACTTTC; CDR3aa: CASSVGTGVPGANVLTF
d_gene: .; len: 14; v_gene: TRBV18; j_gene: TRBJ1-2; abundance: .; CDR3nt: TGTGCCAGCTCGGCCGGGACGGAGAAACGAGAGAACACCTTC; CDR3aa: CASSAGTEKRENTF
d_gene: .; len: 14; v_gene: TRBV5-1; j_gene: TRBJ2-5; abundance: .; CDR3nt: TGCGCCAGCAGGACCGGGCCCTCGGAGGAGACCCAGTACTTC; CDR3aa: CASRTGPSEETQYF
d_gene: .; len: 17; v_gene: TRBV7-2; j_gene: TRBJ2-5; abundance: .; CDR3nt: TGTGCCAGCAGCTTAGCGGGGTCGGGTTTTCGGGGAGAGACCCAGTACTTC; CDR3aa: CASSLAGSGFRGETQYF
d_gene: .; len: 15; v_gene: TRBV5-1; j_gene: TRBJ1-5; abundance: .; CDR3nt: TGCGCCAGCAGCTTGGGTTCGGGGGCCAATCAGCCCCAGCATTTT; CDR3aa: CASSLGSGANQPQHF
d_gene: TRBD2; len: 15; v_gene: TRBV7-9; j_gene: TRBJ2-1; abundance: .; CDR3nt: TGTGCCAGCAGCATAGCGGGAGGGAGATACAATGAGCAGTTCTTC; CDR3aa: CASSIAGGRYNEQFF
d_gene: .; len: 12; v_gene: TRBV5-6; j_gene: TRBJ2-1; abundance: .; CDR3nt: TGTGCCAGCAGCCACCCCTACAATGAGCAGTTCTTC; CDR3aa: CASSHPYNEQFF
d_gene: .; len: 15; v_gene: TRBV15; j_gene: TRBJ2-3; abundance: few; CDR3nt: TGTGCCACCAGCAGAGGGGGGGAAGCTTCAGATACGCAGTATTTT; CDR3aa: CATSRGGEASDTQYF
d_gene: .; len: 14; v_gene: TRBV28; j_gene: TRBJ2-2; abundance: .; CDR3nt: .; CDR3aa: CASSSSSFPGELFF
d_gene: .; len: 17; v_gene: TRBV15; j_gene: TRBJ1-2; abundance: few; CDR3nt: TGTGCCACCAGCAGAGATTTCAATGCAGCCGCTAACTATGGCTACACCTTC; CDR3aa: CATSRDFNAAANYGYTF
d_gene: TRBD1; len: 16; v_gene: TRBV6-5; j_gene: TRBJ2-2; abundance: .; CDR3nt: TGTGCCAGCAGTTCAACCCGACAGGGGGGCACCGGGGAGCTGTTTTTT; CDR3aa: CASSSTRQGGTGELFF
d_gene: .; len: 14; v_gene: TRBV6-1; j_gene: TRBJ2-1; abundance: .; CDR3nt: TGTGCCAGCAGTGGACGGACCGCGGCCAATGAGCAGTTCTTC; CDR3aa: CASSGRTAANEQFF
d_gene: .; len: 11; v_gene: TRBV10-1; j_gene: TRBJ2-7; abundance: many; CDR3nt: TGCGCCAGCAGTGACTGGGACGAGCAGTACTTC; CDR3aa: CASSDWDEQYF
d_gene: .; len: 17; v_gene: TRBV5-1; j_gene: TRBJ2-2; abundance: .; CDR3nt: TGCGCCAGCAGCCCCCGAGGGGGGGCCCGTGACACCGGGGAGCTGTTTTTT; CDR3aa: CASSPRGGARDTGELFF
d_gene: TRBD1; len: 16; v_gene: TRBV18; j_gene: TRBJ1-3; abundance: few; CDR3nt: TGTGCCAGCTCACCCGGACAGGGGCCAAAGGGAAACACCATATATTTT; CDR3aa: CASSPGQGPKGNTIYF
d_gene: .; len: 16; v_gene: TRBV10-3; j_gene: TRBJ1-3; abundance: .; CDR3nt: TGTGCCATCGGTGGGCTACAGCCCAACTCTGGAAACACCATATATTTT; CDR3aa: CAIGGLQPNSGNTIYF
d_gene: TRBD2; len: 15; v_gene: TRBV5-1; j_gene: TRBJ2-2; abundance: .; CDR3nt: TGCGCCAGCAGGCTAGCGGGAGGACCCACCGGGGAGCTGTTTTTT; CDR3aa: CASRLAGGPTGELFF
d_gene: .; len: 12; v_gene: TRBV2; j_gene: TRBJ2-5; abundance: .; CDR3nt: TGTGCCAGCAGGGACAGAACAGAGACCCAGTACTTC; CDR3aa: CASRDRTETQYF
d_gene: .; len: 14; v_gene: TRBV9; j_gene: TRBJ1-6; abundance: few; CDR3nt: TGTGCCAGCAGCCAGGGTACGGGTAATTCACCCCTCCACTTT; CDR3aa: CASSQGTGNSPLHF
d_gene: .; len: 15; v_gene: TRBV21-1; j_gene: TRBJ2-3; abundance: many; CDR3nt: TGTGCCAGCAGCACCCGACAGGGTCAGAAAGATACGCAGTATTTT; CDR3aa: CASSTRQGQKDTQYF
d_gene: TRBD2; len: 15; v_gene: TRBV11-2; j_gene: TRBJ2-7; abundance: .; CDR3nt: TGTGCCAGCAGCTTTACTAGCGGGGCCGCCTACGAGCAGTACTTC; CDR3aa: CASSFTSGAAYEQYF
d_gene: .; len: 16; v_gene: TRBV6-5; j_gene: TRBJ2-3; abundance: .; CDR3nt: TGTGCCAGCAGTTCGGAGGCCTCCGCTGGCACAGATACGCAGTATTTT; CDR3aa: CASSSEASAGTDTQYF
d_gene: TRBD1; len: 14; v_gene: TRBV5-4; j_gene: TRBJ2-4; abundance: .; CDR3nt: TGTGCCAGCAGCGAGGGACAGCAAAAAAACATTCAGTACTTC; CDR3aa: CASSEGQQKNIQYF
d_gene: TRBD2; len: 15; v_gene: TRBV7-6; j_gene: TRBJ2-3; abundance: .; CDR3nt: TGTGCCAGCAGCCTCGGACTAGCGCAAACAGATACGCAGTATTTT; CDR3aa: CASSLGLAQTDTQYF
d_gene: .; len: 14; v_gene: TRBV19; j_gene: TRBJ2-1; abundance: .; CDR3nt: TGTGCCAGTAGTATCGGTTCAGGGTACAATGAGCAGTTCTTC; CDR3aa: CASSIGSGYNEQFF
d_gene: .; len: 13; v_gene: TRBV7-8; j_gene: TRBJ1-5; abundance: many; CDR3nt: TGTGCCAGCAGCTCCCGGGGGGATCAGCCCCAGCATTTT; CDR3aa: CASSSRGDQPQHF
d_gene: .; len: 15; v_gene: TRBV6-4; j_gene: TRBJ1-5; abundance: .; CDR3nt: TGTGCCAGCAGAAACAGTTTCAATAGCAATCAGCCCCAGCATTTT; CDR3aa: CASRNSFNSNQPQHF
d_gene: .; len: 12; v_gene: TRBV6-6; j_gene: TRBJ1-1; abundance: .; CDR3nt: TGTGCCAGCGGGTCCCCAGGGACTGAAGCTTTCTTT; CDR3aa: CASGSPGTEAFF
d_gene: TRBD2; len: 13; v_gene: TRBV6-5; j_gene: TRBJ2-7; abundance: .; CDR3nt: TGTGCCAGCCGCGGGCGGGGGAGCTACGAGCAGTACTTC; CDR3aa: CASRGRGSYEQYF
d_gene: .; len: 16; v_gene: TRBV4-3; j_gene: TRBJ1-2; abundance: .; CDR3nt: TGCGCCAGCAGCCAAGATACCCCGACAGCCCTGGATGGCTACACCTTC; CDR3aa: CASSQDTPTALDGYTF
d_gene: .; len: 15; v_gene: TRBV5-4; j_gene: TRBJ2-2; abundance: .; CDR3nt: TGTGCCAGCAGCTTCGGGCGGGACATATCCGGGGAGCTGTTTTTT; CDR3aa: CASSFGRDISGELFF